These T cell receptor beta chains were read from a single sample in a study of vaccination effects on CD4 cells after COVID-19. No antigen has been identified for these receptors. Method: immunoSEQ multiplex PCR; TCRdb's copy keeps in-frame clones and lacks some. The sample gives tens of thousands of clones, 70% to 85% of which show up once; roughly 25% is in the top ten. The starting material was CD4+ T cells from PBMCs cultured without peptide, obtained before COVID-19 vaccination. The receptor set was obtained from a human donor who had a prior SARS-CoV-2 infection. Each CDR3 is given with its conserved first and last residue. The D gene is left open where the match is weak. Size tells how often a clone was seen (once, few, many) or the class of an expanded clone, and some rows leave it out.

D gene,V gene,J gene,clone size,CDR3 DNA,CDR3 protein
NA,TRBV27,TRBJ2-2,NA,TGTGCCAGCAGAAAAAAAGGGGCTTTCGTGAACACCGGGGAGCTGTTTTTT,CASRKKGAFVNTGELFF
NA,TRBV3-1/TRBV3-2,TRBJ2-7,NA,TGTGCCAGCAGCCAGAAACTGGGACGGGACCATGGCGAGCAGTACTTC,CASSQKLGRDHGEQYF
TRBD1,TRBV6-5,TRBJ2-7,few,TGTGCCAGCCGCCGGGACAGGGTAACAAACGAGCAGTACTTC,CASRRDRVTNEQYF
NA,TRBV2,TRBJ1-4,few,TGTGCCAGCAGTGGATGGTTTGGTTTACTGTTTTTT,CASSGWFGLLFF
NA,TRBV11-2,TRBJ1-4,few,TGTGCCAGCAGCGAACCGGGCCCAACTAATGAAAAACTGTTTTTT,CASSEPGPTNEKLFF
TRBD1,TRBV7-8,TRBJ2-2,few,TGTGCCAGCAGCTTAGCCTCCGGGACAGACTACACCGGGGAGCTGTTTTTT,CASSLASGTDYTGELFF
NA,TRBV6-5,TRBJ2-1,NA,TGTGCCAGCACCCGGGCTCCACCATACAATGAGCAGTTCTTC,CASTRAPPYNEQFF
NA,TRBV7-3,TRBJ2-7,NA,TGTGCCAGCAGCTTTCAGTCGTCAGGCGAGCAGTACTTC,CASSFQSSGEQYF
NA,TRBV12-3/TRBV12-4,TRBJ2-7,NA,TGTGCCAGCGGCTCGGGGGTGGAGCAGTACTTC,CASGSGVEQYF
NA,TRBV9,TRBJ2-3,once,TGTGCCAGCAGCGTAGAAGGAAGAGGATATTCCACAGATACGCAGTATTTT,CASSVEGRGYSTDTQYF
NA,TRBV9,TRBJ2-3,NA,TGTGCCAGCAGCGTAGAGGGGGGGGCCGCAGTCACAGATACGCAGTATTTT,CASSVEGGAAVTDTQYF
NA,TRBV5-4,TRBJ2-3,NA,TGTGCCAGCAGCCCCGGAGCCGACAGGGGGAGCGGGGGGACAACGCAGTATTTT,CASSPGADRGSGGTTQYF
NA,TRBV24-1,TRBJ2-3,once,TGTGCCACCAGATCTAGCGCTAGCACAGATACGCAGTATTTT,CATRSSASTDTQYF
NA,TRBV27,TRBJ1-5,NA,TGTGCCAGCAGACCCGACAGAAATCAGCCCCAGCATTTT,CASRPDRNQPQHF
NA,TRBV5-1,TRBJ1-1,NA,TGCGCCAGCAGCTTGGATGGGGTGAACACTGAAGCTTTCTTT,CASSLDGVNTEAFF
NA,TRBV3-1/TRBV3-2,TRBJ2-3,NA,TGTGCCAGCAGCCATGTTACTCTAGATACGCAGTATTTT,CASSHVTLDTQYF
NA,TRBV5-1,TRBJ2-2,NA,TGCGCCAGCAGCTTGTATGGGCCGGGGACCGGGGAGCTGTTTTTT,CASSLYGPGTGELFF
TRBD1,TRBV7-8,TRBJ1-2,NA,TGTGCCAGCAGCTTAGCTGGTCGGCCGGGACAGGGGGCTCAGGGCTACACCTTC,CASSLAGRPGQGAQGYTF
NA,TRBV19,TRBJ2-3,NA,TGTGCCAGTAGTATAGACGTAGGAGGGGGGGCTATAACTAGCACAGATACGCAGTATTTT,CASSIDVGGGAITSTDTQYF
TRBD2,TRBV11-2,TRBJ2-2,once,TGTGCCAGCAGCCGGAGACTAGCGGGAGAGGGCGGGGAGCTGTTTTTT,CASSRRLAGEGGELFF
NA,TRBV9,TRBJ1-1,NA,TGTGCCAGCAGCGTGGGGGGACCGAAGAACACTGAAGCTTTCTTT,CASSVGGPKNTEAFF
NA,TRBV5-4,TRBJ1-2,once,TGTGCCAGCAGCGCCGGTGGGGTAACTAACTATGGCTACACCTTC,CASSAGGVTNYGYTF
NA,TRBV2,TRBJ1-1,NA,TGTGCCAGCACTGTCGAGAGGGTCACTGAAGCTTTCTTT,CASTVERVTEAFF
NA,TRBV6-1,TRBJ1-2,NA,TGTGCCAGCAGTGAAGCGTCTCCCCACCCGGGTGGCTACACCTTC,CASSEASPHPGGYTF
TRBD2,TRBV2,TRBJ2-3,NA,TGTGCCAGCAGGGGACTAGTAAGCCGCACAGATACGCAGTATTTT,CASRGLVSRTDTQYF
TRBD1,TRBV7-9,TRBJ2-7,NA,TGTGCCAGCAGCCCCTATGGGACAGGGGTGGTGGGCGAGCAGTACTTC,CASSPYGTGVVGEQYF
NA,TRBV30,TRBJ1-2,few,TGTGCCTGGAGTGTATTCCGGTTGCGCTATGGCTACACCTTC,CAWSVFRLRYGYTF
NA,TRBV10-3,TRBJ1-2,NA,TGTGCCATCAGTCGACAGAGTAAATATGGCTACACCTTC,CAISRQSKYGYTF
TRBD1,TRBV24-1,TRBJ2-1,NA,TGTGCCACCGGCAAACCCGGGACAGGCCCTCCCCGACAGTTCTTC,CATGKPGTGPPRQFF
NA,TRBV3-1/TRBV3-2,TRBJ2-5,NA,TGTGCCAGCAGCCAAAGGGGGGTAGACCAAGAGACCCAGTACTTC,CASSQRGVDQETQYF
NA,TRBV24-1,TRBJ2-3,NA,TGTGCCACCAGTGACGCGCGGGGGCCCCCAGATACGCAGTATTTT,CATSDARGPPDTQYF
TRBD2,TRBV6-2/TRBV6-3,TRBJ2-3,NA,TGTGCCAGCAGTTACTGGACTAGCGCCACAGATACGCAGTATTTT,CASSYWTSATDTQYF
TRBD2,TRBV5-1,TRBJ2-3,NA,TGCGCCAGCAGCCTGGGACTAGCGGGATCTTCCACAGATACGCAGTATTTT,CASSLGLAGSSTDTQYF
TRBD2,TRBV11-2,TRBJ2-3,NA,TGTGCCAGCAGCCGCTATATGACTAGCGGGGGGGGAGATACGCAGTATTTT,CASSRYMTSGGGDTQYF
NA,TRBV4-2,TRBJ2-3,NA,TGTGCCAGCAGCCGGGGTCGGGTCAGCACAGATACGCAGTATTTT,CASSRGRVSTDTQYF
TRBD1,TRBV27,TRBJ2-1,NA,TGTGCCAGCAGTTACAGGGGGAGGTACAATGAGCAGTTCTTC,CASSYRGRYNEQFF
NA,TRBV5-1,TRBJ2-7,NA,TGCGCCAGCAGCTTGATCCCAGTCATCTACGAGCAGTACTTC,CASSLIPVIYEQYF
NA,TRBV6-6,TRBJ1-5,NA,TGTGCCAGCTCCCAATCCGTAGGAGGAGGCAATCAGCCCCAGCATTTT,CASSQSVGGGNQPQHF
NA,TRBV18,TRBJ2-7,NA,TGTGCCAGCTCACCACCTTTAGGGACCTACGAGCAGTACTTC,CASSPPLGTYEQYF
NA,TRBV5-6,TRBJ1-4,once,TGTGCCAGCAGCTTGGGGGGATTGGAGGCTAATGAAAAACTGTTTTTT,CASSLGGLEANEKLFF
NA,TRBV9,TRBJ1-2,few,TGTGCCAGCAGCGTAGCTAGGACAAGCTATGGCTACACCTTC,CASSVARTSYGYTF
NA,TRBV7-7,TRBJ2-7,NA,TGTGCTAGCAGCGCGGGCCGAGGGGGTGAGCAGTACTTC,CASSAGRGGEQYF
TRBD1,TRBV5-4,TRBJ1-6,NA,TGTGCCAGCAGCTTTGAGGGGGCCCGGGGGAATTCACCCCTCCACTTT,CASSFEGARGNSPLHF
NA,TRBV6-6,TRBJ2-7,NA,TGTGCCAGCAGTTACATAGTGGGCAGCTCCTACGAGCAGTACTTC,CASSYIVGSSYEQYF
NA,TRBV15,TRBJ2-5,NA,TGTGCCACCAGCAGAGATGAGGGGACCCAGTACTTC,CATSRDEGTQYF
NA,TRBV18,TRBJ2-5,few,TGTGCCAGCTCACCACCGGGGTCTATGAGGAGGGAGACCCAGTACTTC,CASSPPGSMRRETQYF
TRBD2,TRBV14,TRBJ2-7,NA,TGTGCCAGCAGCCAAGGGTACCGCGGGGGTTCCTCCTACGAGCAGTACTTC,CASSQGYRGGSSYEQYF
NA,TRBV19,TRBJ1-5,NA,TGTGCCAGTAGTCCAACAGTTGGCAATCAGCCCCAGCATTTT,CASSPTVGNQPQHF
TRBD2,TRBV5-5,TRBJ2-7,few,TGTGCCAGCAGCACGAGCAGTGGACTAGCGGTGTCCTACGAGCAGTACTTC,CASSTSSGLAVSYEQYF
NA,TRBV23-1,TRBJ1-1,NA,TGCGCCAGCAGTCAATCAGGGACTGAAGCTTTCTTT,CASSQSGTEAFF
NA,TRBV28,TRBJ2-2,NA,TGTGCCAGCATACCAGGGCAAGGGGGGGAGCTGTTTTTT,CASIPGQGGELFF
NA,TRBV2,TRBJ2-7,NA,TGTGCCAGCAGGGGAGAAAGGGGCAGTACCTACGAGCAGTACTTC,CASRGERGSTYEQYF
NA,TRBV9,TRBJ2-5,NA,TGTGCCAGCAGCGTAGCGGGGATTGGGGCCCAAGAGACCCAGTACTTC,CASSVAGIGAQETQYF
TRBD1,TRBV5-3,TRBJ2-5,NA,TGTGCCAGAAGCTGGGACAGGGAGACCCAGTACTTC,CARSWDRETQYF